These 6 T cell receptor beta chains were all obtained from the same sample, sequenced in a study of monozygotic twins with inflammatory bowel disease. TCRdb reprocessed the 5' RACE reads, keeping one entry per CDR3 protein, no DNA. The specimen's table records under 350,000 distinct CDR3 sequences. Sequencing used blood. These receptors all stem from a human donor with ulcerative colitis or Crohn's disease, or a healthy co-twin of an affected twin (not recorded which).

The gene calls are TRBV7-9 and TRBJ1-6; TCRdb proposes TRBD1, but this gene call is untestable without DNA. This CDR3 is 15 amino acids long. Germline CDR1 and CDR2: SEHNR and FQNEAQ (reference sequence). The CDR3 loop is CASSLKDRDNSPLHF.

The rearrangement links TRBV2 to TRBJ1-2; TCRdb outputs TRBD1, but without DNA this stays unchecked. Germline V gene data show CDR1 as SNHLY and CDR2 as FYNNEI. There are 15 residues in the CDR3. CDR3 loop: CASSEALGQGRAYTF.

The rearrangement links TRBV20-1 to TRBJ1-1; TCRdb's D gene call, TRBD1, goes unchecked for lack of DNA. The CDR3 consists of 14 residues. CDR1 is DFQATT and CDR2 is SNEGSKA in the germline V gene (reference sequence). This CDR3 is CSADQQGGGNEAFF.

The rearrangement links TRBV2 to TRBJ1-6. The CDR3 spans 15 residues. Per the germline V gene, CDR1 is SNHLY and CDR2 is FYNNEI. CDR3 in amino acids: CASRANDFGGSPLHF.

The chain recombines TRBV7-2 with TRBJ1-5; the D call from TCRdb, TRBD1, cannot be confirmed without DNA. CDR3 size: 14 residues. The V gene's germline CDR1 is SGHTA and CDR2 FQGNSA. The CDR3 is CASSLRQGNQPQHF.

This chain links TRBV5-1 with TRBJ1-1; TCRdb's D call, TRBD1, is unchecked because there is no DNA. The CDR3 runs to 16 residues. Germline CDR1 and CDR2: SGHRS and YFSETQ. The chain's CDR3 is CASSLVGNRLDTEAFF.